The 29 T cell receptor beta chains reported below all come from one sample, sequenced in a study of shared clonotypes between healthy human individuals. Positive CCR7 selection of CD45RO-negative cells yielded the naive CD8 cells, and terminally differentiated effector memory CD45RA+ cells were excluded. TCRdb's table, derived via immunoSEQ multiplex PCR, lists solely in-frame clones and lacks some. Among roughly 2,000,000 clones, around 93% were seen once, and the ten largest hold 1.5% to 2%. The sample comprised naive CD8+ T cells from PBMCs. These receptors all come from a man aged 18 to 29 in good health. Some clones in this sample may be carry-over from other donors' samples.

The count of this clone is one. The genes are TRBV10-3 and TRBJ2-7; D gene ambiguous. This CDR3 is built from 11 residues. V lost 6 bases and J lost 7, with 10 bases in between. Germline CDR1 and CDR2: ENHRY and SYGVKD. CDR3 sequence (DNA): TGTGCCATCAGGGACCCTGGTGAGCAGTACTTC. Translating gives CAIRDPGEQYF.

The V call is TRBV19, the J call TRBJ2-7; 7 bases are a match to TRBD2. Germline-derived CDR1 and CDR2 are LNHDA and SQIVND (reference sequence). V lost 8 bases to trimming and J lost 1 base; unmatched junction nucleotides: 8. CDR3 length equals 14 residues. The CDR3 is CASGPSGTSYEQYF. The CDR3 DNA reads TGTGCCAGTGGACCAAGCGGGACGTCCTACGAGCAGTACTTC.

For the CDR3, the DNA is TGTGCCAGCAGCTTAGTAGATGGGACTAATTCCTACGAGCAGTACTTC. Its protein is CASSLVDGTNSYEQYF. This rearrangement joins TRBV7-6 to TRBJ2-7, with 7 bases fitting TRBD2. Germline V CDR1 and CDR2: SGHVS, FNYEAQ. The V segment lost 1 base and the J segment 1 base; nucleotides outside the gene matches: 7. This CDR3 spans 16 amino acids.

This clone was observed once. This chain uses TRBV6-1 with TRBJ1-1, with 12 bases matching TRBD1. Germline lookup yields CDR1 MNHNS and CDR2 SASEGT. This CDR3 has 15 residues. The J segment lost 5 bases and the V segment lost 4 bases, leaving 5 bases of the junction unmatched. This CDR3 reads CASSAGQGAYTEAFF. CDR3 sequence (DNA): TGTGCCAGCAGTGCGGGACAGGGGGCTTATACTGAAGCTTTCTTT.

The V and J genes are TRBV2 and TRBJ2-7, with D uncertain. The CDR3 covers 13 residues. V was clipped by 3 bases and J by 4 bases, with 10 bases between them. Germline V CDR1 and CDR2: SNHLY, FYNNEI. CDR3 residues: CASSDRRLYEQYF. The CDR3 DNA is TGTGCCAGCAGTGACAGACGGTTATACGAGCAGTACTTC.

DNA for the CDR3: TGTGCCAGTAGTAAGGCAAGATACAATGAGCAGTTCTTC. It is translated as CASSKARYNEQFF. This rearrangement joins TRBV19 to TRBJ2-1; D gene uncertain. V was shortened by 4 bases and J by 4 bases, with 8 bases between the two germline ends. The CDR3 length is 13 residues. Per the germline V gene, CDR1 is LNHDA and CDR2 is SQIVND (reference sequence).

The CDR3 sequence is CASSPSVGEVSDTQYF. The CDR3 bases are TGTGCCAGCAGTCCCTCGGTTGGGGAGGTATCAGATACGCAGTATTTT. The chain carries TRBV27 and TRBJ2-3; possible D gene TRBD2, 6 bases. Germline V gene data show CDR1 as MNHEY and CDR2 as SMNVEV (reference sequence). CDR3 length: 16 amino acids. V gave up 5 bases and J gave up 4 bases, with 19 bases separating them.

V is TRBV6-1 and J is TRBJ2-7, with TRBD1 identical over 10 bases. After removal of 2 bases from V and 5 bases from J, the junction contained 9 bases not matched to a gene. The CDR3 consists of 16 residues. Germline CDR1 MNHNS, CDR2 SASEGT. CDR3 nucleotide sequence: TGTGCCAGCAGTGAATTGGTCGGGACAGGGGTTCACGAGCAGTACTTC. Protein sequence: CASSELVGTGVHEQYF.

The chain combines TRBV6-5 with TRBJ2-5, with D possibly being TRBD1 (5 bases). Germline CDR1 MNHEY, CDR2 SVGAGI. V dropped 8 bases and J dropped 0 bases, with 13 bases sitting between them. The CDR3 sequence is 14 residues long. In DNA, the CDR3 is TGTGCCAGCTCCCGTGGGGCATACCAAGAGACCCAGTACTTC. Protein product: CASSRGAYQETQYF.

The genes are TRBV4-1 and TRBJ2-5; D not certain. Trimming cost V 1 base and J 6 bases, with 12 bases left between them. The length of the CDR3 is 14 residues. Germline V gene lookup returns CDR1 MGHRA and CDR2 YSYEKL. The CDR3 nucleotides read TGCGCCAGCAGCCAAGTTGCAGGCGGAAAGACCCAGTACTTC. This sequence encodes CASSQVAGGKTQYF.

This chain uses TRBV9 with TRBJ2-1; D not resolved. This CDR3 is 15 amino acids long. V dropped 3 bases and J dropped 8 bases, with 18 bases sitting between them. Germline CDR1 reads SGDLS; CDR2 reads YYNGEE. The CDR3 region has the DNA TGTGCCAGCAGCGGCTACCCCGCGGCAATGGATGAGCAGTTCTTC. This gives the protein CASSGYPAAMDEQFF. Together with reference TRBV9 and TRBJ2-1, the CDR3 gives the full variable domain: DSGVTQTPKHLITATGQRVTLRCSPRSGDLSVYWYQQSLDQGLQFLIQYYNGEERAKGNILERFSAQQFPDLHSELNLSSLELGDSALYFCASSGYPAAMDEQFFGPGTRLTVL.

This rearrangement joins TRBV9 to TRBJ2-5; possibly TRBD1 for D (5 bases). Trimming shortened V by 4 bases and J by 5 bases, and 9 bases separated the two germline ends. This CDR3 is built from 12 residues. CDR1 and CDR2 from the germline V gene are SGDLS and YYNGEE. CDR3 in amino acids: CASSLWGETQYF. The CDR3 DNA reads TGTGCCAGCAGCCTATGGGGCGAGACCCAGTACTTC.

The V call is TRBV21-1, the J call TRBJ2-1; the table gives TRBD2 as D, unverified against the DNA. TRBV21-1 is a pseudogene. This CDR3 region has 16 residues. The CDR3 bases are TGTGCCAGCAGCCAGAGATGGGACTACTCCTACAATGAGCAGTTCTTC. This codes for CASSQRWDYSYNEQFF.

The V and J genes are TRBV4-1 and TRBJ2-3; D may be TRBD2 (6 bases). V was shortened by 1 base and J by 1 base, with 18 bases between the two germline ends. Germline CDR1 MGHRA, CDR2 YSYEKL. The CDR3 has 18 residues. The CDR3 nucleotides are TGCGCCAGCAGCCAAGCGTCACTTAGCGGAAGACGCACAGATACGCAGTATTTT. Translated: CASSQASLSGRRTDTQYF.

The chain is built from TRBV6-1 and TRBJ1-3; 12 positions agree with TRBD1. CDR3 size: 14 residues. J gave up 9 bases and V 7 bases, and 7 bases lay outside the gene matches. Germline V gives CDR1 MNHNS, CDR2 SASEGT. The CDR3 here is CASTPGTGGGTIYF. Here the CDR3 DNA reads TGTGCCAGCACCCCGGGGACAGGGGGCGGCACCATATATTTT.

V is TRBV27 and J is TRBJ2-7, with no clear D. The V and J ends lost 9 bases and 1 base respectively, with 16 bases between them. Germline CDR1 is MNHEY and CDR2 is SMNVEV (reference sequence). The CDR3 has 14 residues. CDR3 residues: CASQRWQESYEQYF. The CDR3 DNA is TGTGCCAGTCAAAGGTGGCAGGAGTCCTACGAGCAGTACTTC.

The chain carries TRBV7-9 and TRBJ2-7; maybe TRBD2 (5 bases). Trimming removed 6 bases at V and 3 bases at J, with 15 bases between. This CDR3 is 14 amino acids long. Germline V gives CDR1 SEHNR, CDR2 FQNEAQ (reference sequence). Here the CDR3 reads CASSPNGKNYEQYF. The CDR3 DNA reads as TGTGCCAGCAGTCCCAACGGGAAGAACTACGAGCAGTACTTC. Supplemented by reference TRBV7-9 and TRBJ2-7, the full variable domain reads DTGVSQNPRHKITKRGQNVTFRCDPISEHNRLYWYRQTLGQGPEFLTYFQNEAQLEKSRLLSDRFSAERPKGSFSTLEIQRTEQGDSAMYLCASSPNGKNYEQYFGPGTRLTVT.

The chain is built from TRBV7-2 and TRBJ1-5; D call uncertain. Germline V gives CDR1 SGHTA, CDR2 FQGNSA. The ends were cut back, 5 bases at V and 6 bases at J, with 17 bases in the middle. The CDR3 sequence is 15 residues long. In DNA, the CDR3 is TGTGCCAGCAGCCCCGATACGAGATACCGTCAGCCCCAGCATTTT. This sequence encodes CASSPDTRYRQPQHF.

V is TRBV7-2 and J is TRBJ1-1; possibly TRBD1 for D (6 bases). Germline CDR1 is SGHTA and CDR2 is FQGNSA. With 3 bases removed from V and 4 bases from J, the gap between germline ends came to 24 bases. This CDR3 region has 18 residues. The CDR3, as DNA: TGTGCCAGCAGCTTCCCCACAGGGAGGACTGGTCGCACCACTGAAGCTTTCTTT. This encodes CASSFPTGRTGRTTEAFF. The full variable domain, completed using reference TRBV7-2 and TRBJ1-1, is GAGVSQSPSNKVTEKGKDVELRCDPISGHTALYWYRQSLGQGLEFLIYFQGNSAPDKSGLPSDRFSAERTGGSVSTLTIQRTQQEDSAVYLCASSFPTGRTGRTTEAFFGQGTRLTVV.

The chain uses TRBV19 and TRBJ1-5; D is undetermined. In germline, CDR1 is LNHDA, CDR2 SQIVND (reference sequence). The CDR3 is 15 residues long. The ends were cut back, 3 bases at V and 0 bases at J, with 9 bases in the middle. CDR3 protein: CASSIMDGSNQPQHF. In nucleotides, the CDR3 is TGTGCCAGTAGTATCATGGACGGTAGCAATCAGCCCCAGCATTTT.

This chain joins TRBV27 and TRBJ1-5; the D gene is possibly TRBD1 (5 bases). Germline values: CDR1 MNHEY, CDR2 SMNVEV (reference sequence). V was trimmed by 3 bases and J by 6 bases, leaving 18 bases between them. The CDR3 extends over 16 amino acids. CDR3 bases: TGTGCCAGCAGTTTCTCTCGTGATTGGGGCACTCAGCCCCAGCATTTT. Protein sequence: CASSFSRDWGTQPQHF.

The chain couples TRBV27 to TRBJ2-7; 7 positions match TRBD2. V dropped 4 bases and J dropped 5; count of bases not matched to a gene: 8. The CDR3 totals 14 residues. Germline V gene data show CDR1 as MNHEY and CDR2 as SMNVEV (reference sequence). CDR3 region: CASSSGGSSHEQYF. DNA of the CDR3: TGTGCCAGCAGTTCGGGCGGGAGTTCCCACGAGCAGTACTTC.

The chain is built from TRBV5-4 and TRBJ2-7; D possibly matches TRBD1 or TRBD2 (5 bases each). From germline, CDR1 is SGHNT and CDR2 YYREEE (reference sequence). CDR3 length: 13 amino acids. V was shortened by 4 bases and J by 3 bases, with 11 bases between the two germline ends. CDR3 amino acids: CASSGGVGYEQYF. The CDR3 DNA reads TGTGCCAGCAGCGGGGGTGTGGGCTACGAGCAGTACTTC.

The rearrangement links TRBV9 to TRBJ2-1, with TRBD2 matching over 8 bases. This CDR3 spans 15 amino acids. Germline values: CDR1 SGDLS, CDR2 YYNGEE. Trimming took 0 bases from V and 5 from J; bases not matched to a gene: 4. Here the CDR3 DNA reads TGTGCCAGCAGCGTAGTAACTAGCGGAAACAATGAGCAGTTCTTC. Its protein is CASSVVTSGNNEQFF.

This clone appeared a single time. The rearrangement uses TRBV4-1 and TRBJ2-1, with D perhaps matching TRBD2 (6 bases). V was cut by 3 bases and J by 4 bases, with 10 bases left in between. The CDR3 runs to 14 residues. CDR1 is MGHRA and CDR2 is YSYEKL in the germline V gene. The DNA of the CDR3 is TGCGCCAGCAGCCAGGTGACTAGTTACAATGAGCAGTTCTTC. This encodes CASSQVTSYNEQFF.

The chain joins TRBV7-3 to TRBJ2-1; 10 bases map to TRBD1. CDR1 is SGHTA, CDR2 FQGTGA, per germline. The CDR3 length is 15 residues. With V trimmed by 4 bases and J by 2 bases, 2 bases remained unmatched. CDR3: CASSYGQGAYNEQFF. In DNA form, the CDR3 reads TGTGCCAGCAGCTACGGACAGGGGGCCTACAATGAGCAGTTCTTC.

The rearrangement joins TRBV27 to TRBJ2-7, with TRBD1 matching over 10 bases. Germline CDR1 and CDR2: MNHEY and SMNVEV (reference sequence). This CDR3 comprises 14 residues. The trim removed 4 bases at V and 4 bases at J, leaving 4 bases unmatched. CDR3 protein: CASSWTGGLYEQYF. CDR3 coding DNA: TGTGCCAGCAGTTGGACAGGGGGTTTGTACGAGCAGTACTTC.

The CDR3 loop is CASSLAGHYNEQFF. In DNA form, the CDR3 reads TGTGCCAGCAGCCTAGCGGGCCACTACAATGAGCAGTTCTTC. The rearrangement uses TRBV13 and TRBJ2-1, with 8 bases lining up with TRBD2. The CDR3 is 14 residues long. J was trimmed by 3 bases and V by 5 bases; bases with no gene match: 3. The germline CDR1 and CDR2 sequences are PRHDT and FYEKMQ (reference sequence).

The V call is TRBV9, the J call TRBJ1-1; tentative D call: TRBD1 (5 bases). The CDR3 is made up of 16 amino acids. Germline CDR1 SGDLS, CDR2 YYNGEE. V gave up 0 bases and J gave up 2 bases, with 14 bases separating them. DNA of the CDR3: TGTGCCAGCAGCGTAGACGGACGAGGACACAACACTGAAGCTTTCTTT. This translates into CASSVDGRGHNTEAFF.